Below, one T cell receptor (beta chain) is given with its context. Antigen unknown. Bulk CD8+ and CD4+ cells came from magnetic negative isolation; CD8+ TEMRA by FACS. After extraction with the RNeasy kit, 0.5 to 1 ug of the RNA was reverse transcribed using random hexamers. Across 54 Vbeta and 13 Jbeta, TCR beta CDR3 was amplified with immunoSEQ multiplex PCR. In TCRdb, the immunoSEQ multiplex PCR reads were re-called with MiXCR into one record per CDR3 protein. The table includes some 130,000 distinct CDR3 sequences, roughly 94% detected once. The data belong to a study of CD8 T cells in Susac syndrome. The study's findings and limits: The relatively small number of individuals in the TCR sequencing and HLA analysis was acknowledged by the study.

The CDR3 consists of 13 residues. V gave up 8 bases and J gave up 5 bases; unmatched junction bases: 9. Specimen: CD4+ T cells from PBMCs. This sequence joins TRBV12-3 or TRBV12-4 and TRBJ2-7; 7 nucleotides line up with TRBD1. The clonotype comes from a human donor with multiple sclerosis. DNA for the CDR3: TGTGCCAGCCACCGGGACAGCGACCACGAGCAGTACTTC. Its translation: CASHRDSDHEQYF.